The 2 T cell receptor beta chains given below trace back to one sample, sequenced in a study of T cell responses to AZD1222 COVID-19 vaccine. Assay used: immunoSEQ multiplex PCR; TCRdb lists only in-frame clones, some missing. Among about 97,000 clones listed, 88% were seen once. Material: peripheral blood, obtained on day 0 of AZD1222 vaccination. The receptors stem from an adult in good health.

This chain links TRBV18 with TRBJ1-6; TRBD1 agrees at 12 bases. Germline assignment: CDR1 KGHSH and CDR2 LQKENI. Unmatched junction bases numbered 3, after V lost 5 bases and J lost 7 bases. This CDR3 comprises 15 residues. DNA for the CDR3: TGTGCCAGCTCATCCGGGACAGGGGGCAATTCACCCCTCCACTTT. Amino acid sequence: CASSSGTGGNSPLHF.

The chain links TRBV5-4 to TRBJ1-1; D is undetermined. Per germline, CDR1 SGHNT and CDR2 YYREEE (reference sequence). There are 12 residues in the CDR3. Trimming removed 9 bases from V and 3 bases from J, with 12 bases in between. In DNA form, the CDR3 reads TGTGCCATCAGTCGGAGAGACACTGAAGCTTTCTTT. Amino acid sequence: CAISRRDTEAFF.